The next 19 T cell receptor beta chains were all read from a single sample in a study of metastatic and nonmetastatic thyroid tumors (dated by TCRdb to 2018 to 2021). None of the patients had been given any treatment before thyroid surgery. The library was built by means of PCR. Sequencer: Illumina HiSeq 4000. Using fastp trimming at Q25 and MiXCR clonotype assembly, TCRdb reanalyzed the public sequencing data and kept in-frame beta chains. This sample is represented by about 39,000 clones; 15% to 20% of them were singletons. Jointly, the top ten make up about an eighth of the sample. The specimen was tumor tissue. The receptor source for this set is a female donor with papillary thyroid cancer or a benign thyroid nodule (not recorded which). Some clones in this sample may be carry-over from other donors' samples.

Remarks on this clone: A much larger clone is a single base away; this may be a read error. The chain has TRBV4-3 and TRBJ2-1; no reliable D call. The CDR3 covers 15 residues. CDR1 LGHNA and CDR2 YSLEER come from the germline V gene. The CDR3 region has the DNA TGCGCCAGCAGCCAAGGATTAAGGTTGGTCTCTGAGCATTTCTTC. It translates to CASSQGLRLVSEHFF.

This clone was seen at least ten times. This chain joins TRBV25-1 and TRBJ2-5, with 9 bases fitting TRBD2. The CDR3 runs to 13 residues. Trimming removed 7 bases from V and 2 bases from J; junction bases left unmatched: 2. Germline V gene data show CDR1 as MGHDK and CDR2 as SYGVNS. The CDR3 DNA reads TGTGCCAGCAAGCGGGGGGCACAAGAGACCCAGTACTTC. This encodes CASKRGAQETQYF.

This clone occurred many times. A junction boundary mismatches the germline segment, possibly from a read error. The chain couples TRBV24-1 to TRBJ2-3; 8 positions match TRBD1. Looked up from germline, CDR1 is KGHDR and CDR2 is SFDVKD. This CDR3 has 15 amino acids. DNA for the CDR3: TGTGCCACCAGTGGTACAGGGGGTTCCACAAATACGCAGTATTTT. Protein: CATSGTGGSTNTQYF.

The chain has TRBV6-1 and TRBJ1-4; D perhaps matches TRBD1 (6 bases). Looked up from germline, CDR1 is MNHNS and CDR2 is SASEGT. V was shortened by 5 bases and J by 1 base, with 23 bases between the two germline ends. The CDR3 contains 19 residues. The CDR3 DNA reads TGTGCCAGCAGTCCTAACAGGGTCGGGTTGAGGGAAACTAATGAAAAACTGTTTTTT. Residues: CASSPNRVGLRETNEKLFF.

This clone was counted at least ten times. The genes are TRBV19 and TRBJ1-2; possible D gene TRBD1, 5 bases. CDR3 length equals 15 residues. Germline V gene sequence: CDR1 LNHDA, CDR2 SQIVND (reference sequence). Trimming took off 7 bases at V and 4 bases at J, with 19 bases between the two ends. The CDR3 protein is CASNERYVGTYGYTF. CDR3 nucleotides: TGTGCCAGTAACGAACGGTATGTGGGGACCTATGGCTACACCTTC. The whole variable domain, remainder taken from reference TRBV19 and TRBJ1-2, is DGGITQSPKYLFRKEGQNVTLSCEQNLNHDAMYWYRQDPGQGLRLIYYSQIVNDFQKGDIAEGYSVSREKKESFPLTVTSAQKNPTAFYLCASNERYVGTYGYTFGSGTRLTVV.

This sequence joins TRBV6-4 and TRBJ2-2; unclear D gene. V lost 6 bases to trimming and J lost 3 bases, with 11 bases between them. This CDR3 spans 14 amino acids. Germline loops: CDR1 MRHNA, CDR2 SNTAGT. The CDR3 loop is CASSLNIHTGELFF. The CDR3 DNA reads as TGTGCCAGCAGCTTGAACATTCACACCGGGGAGCTGTTTTTT.

Only a few counts were recorded for this clone. One end of the junction varies from germline; a read error may be responsible. This chain links TRBV5-4 with TRBJ1-2; D gene unclear. CDR1 is SGHNT and CDR2 is YYREEE in the germline V gene (reference sequence). The CDR3 is 13 residues long. In DNA form, the CDR3 reads TGTGCCAGCAGCTTGGCGCAGGATTATGGCCACACCTTC. It yields the protein CASSLAQDYGHTF.

This clone was detected ten times or more. The chain combines TRBV5-1 with TRBJ2-5; D is uncertain. V lost 5 bases, J lost 1 base, and 6 bases lay in between. The CDR3 contains 12 residues. Germline CDR1 SGHRS, CDR2 YFSETQ. CDR3 in amino acids: CASRFGQETQYF. Here the CDR3 DNA reads TGCGCCAGCAGGTTTGGCCAAGAGACCCAGTACTTC.

With regard to this clone: It is likely a read error, because the conserved phenylalanine at the end of the CDR3 is missing. The V call is TRBV5-1, the J call TRBJ1-1, with a weak D call TRBD1 (5 bases). The CDR3 is made up of 14 amino acids. Germline loops: CDR1 SGHRS, CDR2 YFSETQ. Between the trimmed V and J ends, which lost 5 bases and 1 base, there was a span of 12 bases. Here the CDR3 reads CASRFGTENTEAFS. The CDR3 DNA sequence: TGCGCCAGCAGATTCGGGACGGAGAACACTGAAGCTTTCTCT.

This clone was seen many times. V gene TRBV7-8 combines with J gene TRBJ2-3, with D tentatively TRBD1 (6 bases). The germline V gene has CDR1 SGHVS and CDR2 FQNEAQ. V dropped 3 bases and J dropped 0 bases, with 13 bases sitting between them. The CDR3 runs to 16 residues. The CDR3 DNA sequence: TGTGCCAGCAGCTTCTGGGACATAACTAGCACAGATACGCAGTATTTT. Protein: CASSFWDITSTDTQYF.

This chain links TRBV6-1 with TRBJ1-2; 7 bases align to TRBD1. V was clipped by 4 bases and J by 4 bases; unmatched bases: 9. Germline loops: CDR1 MNHNS, CDR2 SASEGT. This CDR3 comprises 15 residues. The CDR3 region has the DNA TGTGCCAGCAGTGCCACAGGGGAAGGAAGCTATGGCTACACCTTC. Translated, it gives CASSATGEGSYGYTF.

This clone was seen a few times. The chain recombines TRBV27 with TRBJ2-3; 7 nucleotides match TRBD1. This CDR3 has 17 amino acids. The trim removed 1 base at V and 11 bases at J, leaving 18 bases unmatched. The germline V gene has CDR1 MNHEY and CDR2 SMNVEV (reference sequence). This CDR3 reads CASSLLGGEGAWLGQYF. DNA for the CDR3: TGTGCCAGCAGTTTATTAGGCGGAGAGGGGGCTTGGTTGGGGCAGTATTTT.

Ten or more counts support this clone. Here the CDR3 reads CSATPGYSNQPQHF. CDR3 coding DNA: TGCAGTGCTACCCCAGGGTATAGCAATCAGCCCCAGCATTTT. The gene calls are TRBV20-1 and TRBJ1-5, with a possible D match to TRBD1 (5 bases). Deletions cut 4 bases from V and 0 bases from J, with 10 bases between. Germline V lookup: CDR1 DFQATT, CDR2 SNEGSKA (reference sequence). The CDR3 spans 14 residues.

This clone occurred many times. The chain carries TRBV19 and TRBJ2-3, with TRBD2 matching over 10 bases. The V gene's germline CDR1 is LNHDA and CDR2 SQIVND (reference sequence). The CDR3 runs to 15 residues. After removal of 6 bases from V and 1 base from J, the junction contained 4 bases not matched to a gene. The CDR3 DNA reads TGTGCCAGTAGCCGGACTAGCGGACGCACAGATACGCAGTATTTT. This gives the protein CASSRTSGRTDTQYF.

This clone was seen a handful of times. V and J are TRBV20-1 and TRBJ2-1, with D perhaps TRBD1 (5 bases). CDR1 and CDR2 from the germline V gene are DFQATT and SNEGSKA (reference sequence). This CDR3 region has 17 residues. With 6 bases removed from V and 1 base from J, the gap between germline ends came to 22 bases. CDR3: CSAGAYGDFSSYNEQFF. The CDR3 bases are TGCAGTGCAGGGGCTTACGGAGACTTTTCGTCCTACAATGAGCAGTTCTTC.

This clone was counted at least ten times. The V gene is TRBV6-1, the J gene TRBJ1-1, with a possible D match to TRBD1 (6 bases). CDR1 is MNHNS, CDR2 SASEGT, per germline. The V and J ends lost 11 bases and 3 bases respectively, with 19 bases between them. The CDR3 extends over 14 amino acids. This chain's CDR3 is CASKGGFRDTEAFF. CDR3 sequence (DNA): TGTGCCTCCAAGGGGGGTTTTAGGGACACTGAAGCTTTCTTT.

In this sample, this clone is medium-sized. The chain carries TRBV6-2 or TRBV6-3 and TRBJ2-3; D gene uncertain. V was trimmed by 1 base and J by 8 bases, leaving 4 bases between them. CDR1 is MNHEY and CDR2 is SVGEGT in the germline V gene. This CDR3 spans 11 amino acids. The CDR3 DNA sequence: TGTGCCAGCAGTTACTGGGGTACGCAGTATTTT. Residues: CASSYWGTQYF.

About this clone itself: The junction departs from germline at one end; a sequencing error may be responsible. V is TRBV11-2 and J is TRBJ2-7, with 8 bases aligning to TRBD2. Germline CDR1 reads SGHAT; CDR2 reads FQNNGV. This CDR3 region has 15 residues. The CDR3, as DNA: TGTGCCAGCAGCTTAGATGCGGGGGGACCCTACGAGCATTACTTC. Protein product: CASSLDAGGPYEHYF.

Many counts were recorded for this clone. The rearrangement joins TRBV7-3 to TRBJ2-1, with 7 bases that match TRBD2. J was trimmed by 7 bases and V by 6 bases; bases with no gene match: 15. This CDR3 has 16 amino acids. The germline V gene encodes CDR1 SGHTA and CDR2 FQGTGA. The CDR3 bases are TGTGCCAGCAGTCCGTGGGGGAGGGTTTATAGTAATGAGCAGTTCTTC. Translation gives CASSPWGRVYSNEQFF.